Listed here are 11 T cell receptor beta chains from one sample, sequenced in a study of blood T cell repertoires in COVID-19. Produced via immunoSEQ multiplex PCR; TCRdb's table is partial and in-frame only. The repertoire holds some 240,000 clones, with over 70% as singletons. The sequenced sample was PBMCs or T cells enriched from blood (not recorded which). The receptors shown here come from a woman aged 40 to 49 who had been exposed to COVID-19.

CDR3 region: CASSLPTGEKSTDTQYF. The CDR3 DNA follows: TGTGCCAGCAGCTTACCGACAGGGGAAAAAAGCACAGATACGCAGTATTTT. The chain combines TRBV7-8 with TRBJ2-3; 8 positions agree with TRBD1. Germline values: CDR1 SGHVS, CDR2 FQNEAQ. V gave up 2 bases and J gave up 0 bases; unmatched junction bases: 7. The CDR3 has 17 residues.

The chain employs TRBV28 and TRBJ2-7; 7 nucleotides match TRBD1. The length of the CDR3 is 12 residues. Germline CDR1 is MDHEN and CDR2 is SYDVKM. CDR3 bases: TGTGCCAGCGGTTTACAGGGGTTGGAGCAGTACGTC. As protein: CASGLQGLEQYV.

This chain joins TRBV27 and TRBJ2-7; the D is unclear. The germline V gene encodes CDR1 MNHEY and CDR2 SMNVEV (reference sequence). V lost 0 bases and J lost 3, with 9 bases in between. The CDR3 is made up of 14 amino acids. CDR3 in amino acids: CASSLSSSYYEQYF. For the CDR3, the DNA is TGTGCCAGCAGTTTATCGAGTTCGTACTACGAGCAGTACTTC.

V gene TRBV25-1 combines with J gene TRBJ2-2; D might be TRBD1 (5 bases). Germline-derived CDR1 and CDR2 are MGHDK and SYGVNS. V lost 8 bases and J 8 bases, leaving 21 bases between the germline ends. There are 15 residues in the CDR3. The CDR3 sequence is CASAGADRGEGELFF. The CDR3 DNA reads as TGTGCCAGCGCTGGGGCAGACAGAGGCGAGGGGGAGCTGTTTTTT.

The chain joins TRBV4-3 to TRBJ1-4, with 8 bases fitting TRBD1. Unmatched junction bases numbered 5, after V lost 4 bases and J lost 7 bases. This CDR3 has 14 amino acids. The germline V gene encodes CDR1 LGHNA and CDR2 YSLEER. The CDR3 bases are TGCGCCAGCAGCCCCGGGACAGGTCTTGAAAAACTGTTTTTT. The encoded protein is CASSPGTGLEKLFF.

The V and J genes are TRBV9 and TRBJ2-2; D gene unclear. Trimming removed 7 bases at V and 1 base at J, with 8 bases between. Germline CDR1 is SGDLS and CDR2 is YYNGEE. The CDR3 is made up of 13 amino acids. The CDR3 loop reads CASVNLNTGELFF. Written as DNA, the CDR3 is TGTGCCAGCGTCAATTTGAACACCGGGGAGCTGTTTTTT.

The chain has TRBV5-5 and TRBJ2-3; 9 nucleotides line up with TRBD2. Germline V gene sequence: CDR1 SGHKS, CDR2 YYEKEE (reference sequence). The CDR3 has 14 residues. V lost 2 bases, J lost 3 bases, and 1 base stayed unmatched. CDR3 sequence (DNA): TGTGCCAGCAGCTTTAGCGGGGGAACAGATACGCAGTATTTT. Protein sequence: CASSFSGGTDTQYF.

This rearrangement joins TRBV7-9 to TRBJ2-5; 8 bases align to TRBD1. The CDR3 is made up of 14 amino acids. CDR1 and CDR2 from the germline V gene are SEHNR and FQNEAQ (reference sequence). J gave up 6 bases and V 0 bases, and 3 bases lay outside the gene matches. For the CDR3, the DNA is TGTGCCAGCAGCTTAGCTACAGGGGGGAAGACCCAGTACTTC. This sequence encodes CASSLATGGKTQYF.

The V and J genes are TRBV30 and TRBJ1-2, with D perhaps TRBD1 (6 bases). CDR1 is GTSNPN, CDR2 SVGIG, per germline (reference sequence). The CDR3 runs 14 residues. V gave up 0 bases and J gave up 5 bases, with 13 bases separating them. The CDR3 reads CAWSVAGDRYGYTF. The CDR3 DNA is TGTGCCTGGAGTGTAGCAGGGGATCGGTATGGCTACACCTTC.

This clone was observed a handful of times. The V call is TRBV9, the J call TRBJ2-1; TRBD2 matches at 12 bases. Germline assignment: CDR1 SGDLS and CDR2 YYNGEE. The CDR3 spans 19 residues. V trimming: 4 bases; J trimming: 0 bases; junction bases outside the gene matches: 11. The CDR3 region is CASSPTSGSVFGSYNEQFF. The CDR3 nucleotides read TGTGCCAGCAGCCCGACTAGCGGGAGTGTATTCGGCTCCTACAATGAGCAGTTCTTC. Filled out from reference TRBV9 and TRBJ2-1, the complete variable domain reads DSGVTQTPKHLITATGQRVTLRCSPRSGDLSVYWYQQSLDQGLQFLIQYYNGEERAKGNILERFSAQQFPDLHSELNLSSLELGDSALYFCASSPTSGSVFGSYNEQFFGPGTRLTVL.

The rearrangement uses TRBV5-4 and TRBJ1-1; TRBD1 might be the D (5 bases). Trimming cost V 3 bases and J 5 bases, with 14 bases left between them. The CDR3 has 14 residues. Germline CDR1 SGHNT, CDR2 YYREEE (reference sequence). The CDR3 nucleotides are TGTGCCAGCAGCTGGGACCCCCGGGGGACTGAAGCTTTCTTT. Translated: CASSWDPRGTEAFF.